This T cell receptor (beta chain) emerged from a study of regulatory T cells in long-lasting Graves disease (dated by TCRdb to the early 2020s). Concerning the study at large: Patients with newly diagnosed Graves' disease had been on antithyroid drugs for under 3 months. A total of around 35 samples underwent TCR sequencing, from some 13 patients with persistent Graves' disease and 20 or so patients with newly diagnosed Graves' disease. This study used TCR sequencing and RNA sequencing of peripheral blood to compare persistent Graves' disease patients against newly diagnosed Graves' disease patients. The study took place in China and was registered as a clinical trial.

Libraries were constructed by multiplex PCR. This sample was sequenced with an Illumina HiSeq 4000. TCR beta libraries were built with iRepertoire HTBI primers and Arm-PCR amplification of CDR3 regions. Before sequencing, the PCR products underwent gel purification. The authors' pipeline ran thus. Gene usage analysis of CDR3 amino acid clonotypes relied on the approximately 62 TRBV and around 14 TRBJ segments identified across samples. COPE and FqMerger were used to merge filtered high-quality paired reads into contigs. BLAST was used to align contigs to IMGT TRBV, TRBD and TRBJ reference genes, with CDR3 defined following IMGT. Clonotypes above 0.1% frequency were classified as highly expanded clones. Shannon entropy served as the measure of repertoire diversity, while the Gini coefficient captured V-J evenness. A clonotype found in more than one individual was treated as public. TCRdb reprocessed the public reads (quality trimming at Q25 with fastp, clone calling with MiXCR) and kept in-frame beta chains. Merged by CDR3 protein, the rows form single entries marked with the most common genes and DNA. The authors' filters were not applied to this entry. For this sample there are 550,000 or so distinct CDR3 sequences; around 11% appear just once. The ten biggest clones cover almost 9% of the sample.

The germline V gene (reference sequence) gives CDR1 as LNHNV and CDR2 as YYDKDF. V is pared back by 5 bases and J by 0 bases, with 14 bases lying between the germline termini. Measured from the cysteine to the phenylalanine, the CDR3 is 17 residues long. Solely the CDR3 DNA is kept, with 51 bases framed from the first base. Beyond this particular receptor, the publication reports: Sequencing and analysis were limited to the TCR beta chain. Lower TCR Shannon entropy and fewer highly expanded clones were observed in persistent Graves' disease patients than in newly diagnosed patients, which suggested clonal expansion. Persistent patients shared more public clonotypes among themselves (fewer than 3,000) than newly diagnosed patients did (approximately 870). Persistent disease showed preferential use of TRBV28, TRBJ1-2 and TRBJ2-5, whereas newly diagnosed disease favored TRBV20-1 and TRBJ2-1. Because the primary lesion, thyroid tissue, could not be accessed, the study looked at peripheral blood alone. The authors noted that the small sample size was a limitation that may lower accuracy.

In its sample, this clonotype was seen many times. It lacks a known antigen. Qualities for individual bases were not recorded, and no much larger clone is one base off. The time point label here, explained by the study, means: newly diagnosed GD, antithyroid drugs for less than 3 months. For both TCR sequencing and RNA sequencing, RNA was extracted from PBMCs in TRIzol. The diagnosis of Graves' disease was made according to American Thyroid Association guidelines. Patients for the study were recruited at an endocrinology department in Xi'an, China. Each patient gave roughly 10 milliliters of peripheral blood, collected in an EDTA anticoagulant tube. PBMCs were isolated by Ficoll Paque Plus density gradient separation without further T cell sorting. RNA quality was checked with an Agilent 2100 Bioanalyzer and agarose gel, and concentration with a NanoDrop 2000. The same sample was also studied in work on T cells in Graves' hyperthyroidism and ophthalmopathy. Reported in the second study: A patient counted as having stable Graves' hyperthyroidism if no progression to ophthalmopathy occurred over 18 months of follow-up. Hyperthyroidism patients were aged 18 to 65 years and newly diagnosed, with disease duration of less than 2 months. Patients with uncontrolled infections, other autoimmune diseases, pregnancy or lactation were excluded. Diagnoses relied on clinical symptoms, serum thyroxine and TRAb, thyroid ultrasound and orbital computed tomography. A first-round RT-PCR of the TCR CDR3 used the HTBI primer set with the Qiagen OneStep RT-PCR kit. Most expanded thyroid clonotypes (frequency above 0.001) were also detected in blood, suggesting blood repertoires may reflect thyroid immune responses. A 13 V-J signature model separated ophthalmopathy from stable hyperthyroidism, with nearly 90% sensitivity and 81% to 82% specificity in cross-validation and 80%/75% in testing. During validation, the model predicted progression to ophthalmopathy a median of approximately six months ahead of onset, with approximately 70% sensitivity and 72% to 80% specificity. To identify TCR V-J signatures that set the groups apart, the researchers used a discovery cohort of 100 patients, made up of 43 with Graves' ophthalmopathy and 57 with stable Graves' hyperthyroidism. Whether ophthalmopathy could be predicted prospectively was tested in an independent validation cohort made up of under 20 hyperthyroidism patients plus 17 patients who later progressed to ophthalmopathy. The 100 discovery patients were randomly split 7:3 into training and test sets. Thyroid tissue and blood T-cell repertoires from roughly six Graves' hyperthyroidism patients were also compared in the study. After sampling, hyperthyroidism patients received methimazole starting at 30 mg daily, and ophthalmopathy patients received high-dose intravenous methylprednisolone. Libraries were constructed in a second round of multiplex PCR, after which size selection and purification were performed. The libraries were sequenced on an Illumina HiSeq2000 using paired-end 100 bp reads. SOAPnuke was used to process the raw data, with reads discarded if the reads contained adapters or uncalled bases, had a mean Phred below 15, or lacked an exact constant-primer or identifier match. COPE v1.2.5 was used to merge high-quality paired reads, and clonotypes were defined as unique nucleotide sequences. MiTCR v1.1 was used to align the clonotypes against IMGT TRBV, TRBD and TRBJ reference segments. The analysis included only V-J combinations with a frequency above 0.0001, which together covered 99% to 99.2% of the repertoires. A TCS score was defined as the ratio of F50 (clonal expansion) to E x V (chaos), with BLOSUM62-based TCRdist applied between CDR3 peptides within each V-J. Welch's t-statistics and random forest reduced roughly 540 V-J features to 10 to 15, which were used in a naive Bayes classifier (R e1071). No statistical method was used to fix the sample size in advance, and group allocation was not hidden from the investigators. The paper reports TCR Vbeta CDR3 sequencing of some 140 peripheral blood samples: some 44 ophthalmopathy, under 80 hyperthyroidism and around 17 progressor patients.

The clonotype comes from a woman aged 25 to 39 with Graves disease. Donor details come from another sample of the same person, matched by shared clones. The material sequenced was peripheral blood mononuclear cells (PBMCs), taken at new diagnosis, from a patient treated with antithyroid drugs. The sequence links TRBV15 to TRBJ1-6; the D gene cannot be resolved reliably. Here is the DNA: TGTGCCACCAGCGAATTCGGGGAGAGCTCCTATAATTCACCCCTCCACTTT. This translates into CATSEFGESSYNSPLHF.